The 21 T cell receptor beta chains reported below all come from one sample, sequenced in a study of CDR3 diversity in severe acne. MiXCR, applied by TCRdb to the PCR reads, yields one record per CDR3 protein. The sample yields about 100,000 distinct CDR3 sequences, around 56% seen once. The specimen was blood. The receptors derive from a male donor with acne.

This clonotype appeared once. A clone one base away is much larger, so this may be a read error. The V and J genes are TRBV24-1 and TRBJ1-5; possibly TRBD1 for D (6 bases). Germline assignment: CDR1 KGHDR and CDR2 SFDVKD. The CDR3 runs 13 residues. The CDR3 DNA follows: TGTGGCACCAGTGACACCAGGGGACAGCCCCAGCATTTT. Translated, it gives CGTSDTRGQPQHF.

This clonotype was counted many times. This chain uses TRBV6-1 with TRBJ2-7, with TRBD1 identical over 10 bases. The germline gives CDR1 MNHNS, CDR2 SASEGT. Losses at the gene ends were 1 base for V and 0 bases for J; bases not matched to a gene: 0. CDR3 size: 15 residues. The CDR3 region has the DNA TGTGCCAGCAGTGAAGGGACAGGGGGCTCCTACGAGCAGTACTTC. Its translation: CASSEGTGGSYEQYF.

This clonotype showed up just a few times. V and J are TRBV10-1 and TRBJ2-7, with 9 bases identical to TRBD1. CDR3 length: 14 amino acids. V lost 10 bases to trimming and J lost 0 bases; unmatched junction nucleotides: 7. Germline loops: CDR1 WNHNN, CDR2 SYGVQD (reference sequence). Here the CDR3 reads CAIEGQGFSYEQYF. The CDR3 DNA reads TGCGCCATAGAGGGACAGGGCTTCTCCTACGAGCAGTACTTC.

The rearrangement joins TRBV20-1 to TRBJ2-1, with 8 bases fitting TRBD2. The V gene's germline CDR1 is DFQATT and CDR2 SNEGSKA (reference sequence). The CDR3 has 15 residues. The V gene end was trimmed by 7 bases and the J gene end by 0 bases; junction bases not matched to a gene: 8. Here the CDR3 DNA reads TGCAGTGAACTGACTAGCGATAGCTCCTACAATGAGCAGTTCTTC. Its protein product is CSELTSDSSYNEQFF.

In this sample, this clonotype turned up a few times. The chain has TRBV5-4 and TRBJ2-2, with D possibly matching TRBD2 (6 bases). Trimming shortened V by 6 bases and J by 4 bases, and 16 bases separated the two germline ends. The CDR3 length is 15 residues. Looked up from germline, CDR1 is SGHNT and CDR2 is YYREEE (reference sequence). Here the CDR3 reads CASTLEGWGTGELFF. CDR3 DNA sequence: TGTGCCAGCACCCTGGAGGGATGGGGCACCGGGGAGCTGTTTTTT.

This clonotype occurred many times. This rearrangement joins TRBV5-8 to TRBJ1-5; D not resolved. The CDR3 has 15 residues. Trimming removed 2 bases at V and 4 bases at J, with 13 bases between. Germline CDR1 and CDR2: SGHTS and YDEGEE. The CDR3 DNA is TGTGCCAGCAGCTTATTTGTGAGGTCGAATCAGCCCCAGCATTTT. Translated, it gives CASSLFVRSNQPQHF. The whole variable domain, filled in from reference TRBV5-8 and TRBJ1-5, reads EAGVTQSPTHLIKTRGQQATLRCSPISGHTSVYWYQQALGLGLQFLLWYDEGEERNRGNFPPRFSGRQFPNYSSELNVNALELEDSALYLCASSLFVRSNQPQHFGDGTRLSIL.

The sample holds a few counts of this clonotype. The chain is built from TRBV7-8 and TRBJ2-7; 12 bases map to TRBD2. The DNA end favors TRBJ2-1, so the J call may be wrong. This CDR3 region has 16 residues. CDR1 SGHVS and CDR2 FQNEAQ come from the germline V gene. The CDR3 is CASSLAGTSGYNEQFF. The CDR3, as DNA: TGTGCCAGCAGCTTAGCCGGGACTAGCGGGTACAATGAGCAGTTCTTC.

The genes are TRBV7-8 and TRBJ2-7, with 7 bases that match TRBD2. The CDR3 is 13 residues long. Per the germline V gene, CDR1 is SGHVS and CDR2 is FQNEAQ. Trimming took 11 bases from V and 3 from J; bases not matched to a gene: 10. CDR3 in DNA: TGTGCCGTTGGAGCGGGATATAGCTACGAGCAGTACTTC. It specifies CAVGAGYSYEQYF.

This clonotype was found many times. The chain employs TRBV4-1 and TRBJ1-1, with D uncertain. The CDR3 sequence is 11 residues long. CDR1 and CDR2 (germline): MGHRA, YSYEKL. Trimming pared 5 bases from V and 4 bases from J, leaving 5 bases between. The CDR3 sequence is CASSGVTEAFF. The CDR3 coding sequence is TGCGCCAGCAGCGGGGTCACTGAAGCTTTCTTT.

The rearrangement uses TRBV9 and TRBJ2-5; TRBD2 matches 9 bases. Germline V CDR1 and CDR2: SGDLS, YYNGEE. The CDR3 runs to 20 residues. J gave up 0 bases and V 4 bases, and 19 bases lay outside the gene matches. CDR3 sequence: CASSPELAGVEGVYQETQYF. The CDR3 DNA is TGTGCCAGCAGCCCCGAGTTAGCGGGAGTTGAGGGGGTTTACCAAGAGACCCAGTACTTC.

Many counts were recorded for this clonotype. The chain carries TRBV20-1 and TRBJ2-2, with 8 bases fitting TRBD2. V lost 3 bases, J lost 3 bases, and 3 bases stayed unmatched. The CDR3 extends over 14 amino acids. CDR1 is DFQATT and CDR2 is SNEGSKA in the germline V gene (reference sequence). In DNA form, the CDR3 reads TGCAGTGCTAGCCTAGCGGGTTACACCGGGGAGCTGTTTTTT. The encoded protein is CSASLAGYTGELFF.

This sequence joins TRBV10-3 and TRBJ2-5, with 8 bases fitting TRBD2. The end of the DNA fits TRBJ2-1 better, so the J call may be wrong. CDR1 and CDR2 (germline): ENHRY, SYGVKD. This CDR3 spans 15 amino acids. For the CDR3, the DNA is TGTGCCAGCACCCGTGCCCGTAGCGGGAAGAATGAGCAGTTCTTC. Encoded protein: CASTRARSGKNEQFF.

The CDR3 loop reads CAISEPAGGPPDTQYF. CDR3 sequence (DNA): TGTGCCATCAGTGAACCAGCGGGAGGGCCCCCAGATACGCAGTATTTT. The gene calls are TRBV10-3 and TRBJ2-3; 10 bases fit TRBD2. The CDR3 loop spans 16 amino acids. Germline trimming cut 3 bases from V and 4 bases from J; bases unmatched to any gene: 7. Germline CDR1 is ENHRY and CDR2 is SYGVKD.

In this sample, this clonotype turned up many times. V is TRBV12-3 or TRBV12-4 and J is TRBJ2-5; tentative D call: TRBD2 (5 bases). This CDR3 contains 12 residues. Trimming removed 5 bases from V and 1 base from J, with 5 bases in between. CDR3 protein: CASSRGQETQYF. In DNA, the CDR3 is TGTGCCAGCAGTCGGGGCCAAGAGACCCAGTACTTC.

This clonotype was seen many times. One junction end does not reproduce the germline sequence, and a read error may be involved. V usage is TRBV6-2 or TRBV6-3 and J usage is TRBJ2-3; D unclear. From germline, CDR1 is MNHEY and CDR2 SVGEGT. This CDR3 region has 11 residues. CDR3 sequence reads: CASSILDAQYF. CDR3 in DNA: TGTGCCAGCAGTATCCTAGATGCGCAGTATTTT.

This clonotype ranks as medium-sized. The chain couples TRBV29-1 to TRBJ2-1, with D unclear. V dropped 4 bases and J dropped 2 bases, with 12 bases sitting between them. This CDR3 region has 14 residues. Per the germline V gene, CDR1 is SQVTM and CDR2 is ANQGSEA. This chain's CDR3 is CSVGSRSPYNEQFF. The CDR3 DNA sequence: TGCAGCGTTGGTTCTAGAAGCCCCTACAATGAGCAGTTCTTC.

The chain links TRBV5-1 to TRBJ2-2; 11 bases map to TRBD2. The CDR3 has 18 amino acids. The ends lost 4 bases at V and 0 bases at J; junction bases unmatched: 8. Germline V gene lookup returns CDR1 SGHRS and CDR2 YFSETQ. CDR3 DNA sequence: TGCGCCAGCAGCCCGAGCCCGACTAGCGGGGCGAACACCGGGGAGCTGTTTTTT. It encodes CASSPSPTSGANTGELFF.

The J gene is TRBJ1-3, the V gene TRBV6-1; D not resolved. Germline CDR1 is MNHNS and CDR2 is SASEGT. V was clipped by 0 bases and J by 4 bases, with 13 bases between them. The CDR3 is made up of 16 amino acids. The CDR3 loop reads CASSEAGRLGGNTIYF. The CDR3 region has the DNA TGTGCCAGCAGTGAAGCGGGGAGGTTGGGGGGAAACACCATATATTTT.

This chain uses TRBV25-1 with TRBJ1-6; no definite D call. In germline, CDR1 is MGHDK, CDR2 SYGVNS. The ends were cut back, 2 bases at V and 9 bases at J, with 11 bases in the middle. The CDR3 totals 14 residues. CDR3 DNA: TGTGCCAGCAGTGAAAGGATCGGCGGTTCACCCCTCCACTTT. This sequence encodes CASSERIGGSPLHF.

V is TRBV29-1 and J is TRBJ2-2; 7 bases map to TRBD2. The CDR3 is 16 residues long. The V and J ends lost 0 bases and 7 bases, in that order; junction bases with no gene match: 11. Germline V gene data show CDR1 as SQVTM and CDR2 as ANQGSEA. CDR3 region: CSVEEPGTGEGGELFF. The CDR3 nucleotides read TGCAGCGTTGAAGAGCCCGGGACGGGGGAGGGCGGGGAGCTGTTTTTT.

This clonotype appeared once. V and J are TRBV5-6 and TRBJ2-3; D may match TRBD1 or TRBD2 (6 bases each). V shed 0 bases and J shed 9 bases, with 8 bases lying between them. The CDR3 is made up of 12 amino acids. Germline values: CDR1 SGHDT, CDR2 YYEEEE. The CDR3 region has the DNA TGTGCCAGCAGCTTGGGCGGGACAACGCAGTATTTT. The encoded protein is CASSLGGTTQYF.